Listed below are T cell receptor beta chains from one sample, sequenced in a study of T cell repertoires in cytomegalovirus infection. TCRdb itself ran the reads through MiXCR, one entry per CDR3 protein. The data hold under 150,000 distinct CDR3 sequences, with roughly 9% observed a single time. The sample consisted of PBMCs. The source is a human donor in good health (CMV status not recorded). Some clones in this sample may be carry-over from other donors' samples. Both conserved end residues are part of each CDR3. D genes are given only for firm matches. The size field is filled for only some rows; it gives once, few, many or a size class.

v_call: TRBV7-2; j_call: TRBJ1-2; d_call: TRBD1; clone_size: many; cdr3_aa: CASSLAGQGAGGYTF; cdr3_nt: TGTGCCAGCAGCTTAGCGGGACAGGGCGCGGGAGGCTACACCTTC
v_call: TRBV29-1; j_call: TRBJ2-7; d_call: TRBD1; clone_size: many; cdr3_aa: CSAGQGSTYEQYF; cdr3_nt: TGCAGCGCTGGACAGGGATCCACCTACGAGCAGTACTTC
v_call: TRBV28; j_call: TRBJ1-1; d_call: -; clone_size: many; cdr3_aa: CASTVGGLEAFF; cdr3_nt: TGTGCCAGCACCGTTGGGGGGCTTGAAGCTTTCTTT
v_call: TRBV6-5; j_call: TRBJ2-7; d_call: TRBD1; clone_size: -; cdr3_aa: CASSSTGGRLYEQYF; cdr3_nt: TGTGCCAGCAGTTCGACAGGGGGAAGGCTTTACGAGCAGTACTTC
v_call: TRBV11-2; j_call: TRBJ1-1; d_call: -; clone_size: many; cdr3_aa: CASSVDRQVYTEAFF; cdr3_nt: TGTGCCAGCAGCGTTGACCGACAGGTCTACACTGAAGCTTTCTTT
v_call: TRBV2; j_call: TRBJ1-4; d_call: -; clone_size: many; cdr3_aa: CASSGGGAKLNEKLFF; cdr3_nt: TGTGCCAGCAGTGGGGGGGGGGCCAAGCTCAATGAAAAACTGTTTTTT
v_call: TRBV11-3; j_call: TRBJ2-7; d_call: -; clone_size: many; cdr3_aa: CASSQGHGAYEQYF; cdr3_nt: TGTGCCAGCAGCCAGGGACACGGGGCCTACGAGCAGTACTTC
v_call: TRBV18; j_call: TRBJ2-5; d_call: TRBD2; clone_size: few; cdr3_aa: CASSPLGGQETQYF; cdr3_nt: TGTGCCAGCTCACCACTCGGGGGGCAAGAGACCCAGTACTTC
v_call: TRBV7-2; j_call: TRBJ2-3; d_call: TRBD2; clone_size: many; cdr3_aa: CASSPSGASNTQYF; cdr3_nt: TGTGCCAGCAGCCCTAGCGGGGCGAGTAATACGCAGTATTTT
v_call: TRBV7-2; j_call: TRBJ2-7; d_call: TRBD2; clone_size: many; cdr3_aa: CASSLDPGGYEQYF; cdr3_nt: TGTGCCAGCAGCTTAGATCCGGGGGGCTACGAGCAGTACTTC
v_call: TRBV20-1; j_call: TRBJ2-3; d_call: TRBD1; clone_size: many; cdr3_aa: CSARTPGQVGTDTQYF; cdr3_nt: TGCAGTGCTAGAACACCGGGACAGGTGGGGACAGATACGCAGTATTTT
v_call: TRBV6-2/TRBV6-3; j_call: TRBJ2-3; d_call: TRBD1; clone_size: many; cdr3_aa: CASSSTGGRYTQYF; cdr3_nt: TGTGCCAGCAGTTCGACAGGGGGGAGGTATACGCAGTATTTT
v_call: TRBV6-6; j_call: TRBJ2-3; d_call: -; clone_size: -; cdr3_aa: CASSNRVLRSTDTQYF; cdr3_nt: TGTGCCAGCAGTAACAGGGTCCTAAGGAGCACAGATACGCAGTATTTT
v_call: TRBV7-9; j_call: TRBJ1-5; d_call: -; clone_size: many; cdr3_aa: CASSSDGRIQPQHF; cdr3_nt: TGTGCCAGCAGCTCGGACGGTCGAATTCAGCCCCAGCATTTT
v_call: TRBV11-2; j_call: TRBJ2-2; d_call: TRBD2; clone_size: many; cdr3_aa: CASSPTGTRRAGELFF; cdr3_nt: TGTGCCAGCAGCCCGACCGGGACTAGACGCGCCGGGGAGCTGTTTTTT
v_call: TRBV4-1; j_call: TRBJ1-2; d_call: -; clone_size: -; cdr3_aa: CASSQEGNRGAVEGYTF; cdr3_nt: TGCGCCAGCAGCCAAGAAGGAAATCGGGGAGCCGTGGAAGGCTACACCTTC
v_call: TRBV6-4; j_call: TRBJ2-2; d_call: TRBD2; clone_size: -; cdr3_aa: CASSAASGNTGELFF; cdr3_nt: TGTGCCAGCAGTGCCGCTAGCGGTAACACCGGGGAGCTGTTTTTT
v_call: TRBV5-1; j_call: TRBJ2-1; d_call: -; clone_size: many; cdr3_aa: CASSLAYPNEQFF; cdr3_nt: TGCGCCAGCAGCTTGGCTTACCCAAATGAGCAGTTCTTC
v_call: TRBV19; j_call: TRBJ1-2; d_call: -; clone_size: many; cdr3_aa: CASSLQGFNYGYTF; cdr3_nt: TGTGCCAGTAGTCTACAGGGATTTAACTATGGCTACACCTTC
v_call: TRBV4-1; j_call: TRBJ2-3; d_call: -; clone_size: many; cdr3_aa: CASSQEMRIYTDTQYF; cdr3_nt: TGCGCCAGCAGCCAAGAGATGCGGATTTACACAGATACGCAGTATTTT
v_call: TRBV20-1; j_call: TRBJ2-2; d_call: TRBD2; clone_size: many; cdr3_aa: CSAGASGARGGELFF; cdr3_nt: TGCAGTGCCGGCGCTAGCGGGGCCCGGGGCGGGGAGCTGTTTTTT
v_call: TRBV12-3/TRBV12-4; j_call: TRBJ2-1; d_call: TRBD1; clone_size: many; cdr3_aa: CASSRPGQGPNEQFF; cdr3_nt: TGTGCCAGCAGCCGGCCGGGACAGGGGCCTAATGAGCAGTTCTTC
v_call: TRBV10-3; j_call: TRBJ1-2; d_call: TRBD1; clone_size: few; cdr3_aa: CAISESSRQGNYGYTF; cdr3_nt: TGTGCCATCAGTGAGTCGTCGAGACAGGGGAACTATGGCTACACCTTC
v_call: TRBV7-7; j_call: TRBJ2-7; d_call: -; clone_size: many; cdr3_aa: CASSPSTDRISYEQYF; cdr3_nt: TGTGCCAGCAGCCCGTCAACCGACAGGATCTCCTACGAGCAGTACTTC
v_call: TRBV3-1; j_call: TRBJ2-1; d_call: -; clone_size: -; cdr3_aa: CASSQSRGSNEQFF; cdr3_nt: TGTGCCAGCAGCCAAAGTCGGGGGAGCAATGAGCAGTTCTTC
v_call: TRBV29-1; j_call: TRBJ2-2; d_call: -; clone_size: -; cdr3_aa: CSVSGPLNTGELFF; cdr3_nt: TGCAGCGTTTCGGGACCGTTGAACACCGGGGAGCTGTTTTTT
v_call: TRBV4-1; j_call: TRBJ2-1; d_call: TRBD1; clone_size: few; cdr3_aa: CASSQEEWSGTGYYNEQFF; cdr3_nt: TGCGCCAGCAGCCAAGAGGAGTGGTCCGGGACAGGGTACTACAATGAGCAGTTCTTC
v_call: TRBV28; j_call: TRBJ1-5; d_call: TRBD1; clone_size: -; cdr3_aa: CASSRQGIFNQPQHF; cdr3_nt: TGTGCCAGCAGCCGACAGGGTATATTCAATCAGCCCCAGCATTTT
v_call: TRBV14; j_call: TRBJ2-7; d_call: -; clone_size: many; cdr3_aa: CASSLRQVTYEQYF; cdr3_nt: TGTGCCAGCAGCCTCAGACAGGTGACCTACGAGCAGTACTTC
v_call: TRBV29-1; j_call: TRBJ1-1; d_call: -; clone_size: many; cdr3_aa: CSVEEGKAEAFF; cdr3_nt: TGCAGCGTTGAAGAGGGAAAGGCTGAAGCTTTCTTT
v_call: TRBV28; j_call: TRBJ1-1; d_call: -; clone_size: few; cdr3_aa: CASSFAVRSQNTEAFF; cdr3_nt: TGTGCCAGCAGTTTTGCGGTTAGGTCACAGAACACTGAAGCTTTCTTT
v_call: TRBV12-3/TRBV12-4; j_call: TRBJ2-1; d_call: -; clone_size: many; cdr3_aa: CASSLGGHEQFF; cdr3_nt: TGTGCCAGCAGTTTAGGGGGTCATGAGCAGTTCTTC
v_call: TRBV5-1; j_call: TRBJ2-5; d_call: -; clone_size: many; cdr3_aa: CASSLGLGETQYF; cdr3_nt: TGCGCCAGCAGCTTGGGACTGGGTGAGACCCAGTACTTC
v_call: TRBV7-8; j_call: TRBJ2-5; d_call: TRBD2; clone_size: many; cdr3_aa: CASSLRSRNWRGGGPKETQYF; cdr3_nt: TGTGCCAGCAGCTTAAGATCCCGGAATTGGCGGGGGGGGGGGCCGAAGGAGACCCAGTACTTC
v_call: TRBV5-4; j_call: TRBJ1-2; d_call: -; clone_size: few; cdr3_aa: CASSLGWRTDGGYTF; cdr3_nt: TGTGCCAGCAGCTTGGGGTGGCGGACAGATGGAGGCTACACCTTC
v_call: TRBV7-6; j_call: TRBJ2-1; d_call: -; clone_size: many; cdr3_aa: CASSQGSRNNEQFF; cdr3_nt: TGTGCCAGCAGCCAGGGAAGCCGGAACAATGAGCAGTTCTTC
v_call: TRBV19; j_call: TRBJ1-4; d_call: TRBD1; clone_size: -; cdr3_aa: CASSVDRGATNEKLFF; cdr3_nt: TGTGCCAGTAGTGTCGACAGGGGCGCAACTAATGAAAAACTGTTTTTT
v_call: TRBV7-6; j_call: TRBJ1-2; d_call: -; clone_size: many; cdr3_aa: CASSLSLNQGANYGYTF; cdr3_nt: TGTGCCAGCAGCTTAAGCCTTAACCAGGGAGCTAACTATGGCTACACCTTC
v_call: TRBV7-8; j_call: TRBJ1-5; d_call: TRBD1; clone_size: many; cdr3_aa: CASSSLGTVNQPQHF; cdr3_nt: TGTGCCAGCAGCTCTCTTGGGACAGTCAATCAGCCCCAGCATTTT
v_call: TRBV27; j_call: TRBJ2-1; d_call: -; clone_size: -; cdr3_aa: CAARAVRNNEQFF; cdr3_nt: TGTGCCGCCCGGGCAGTACGGAACAATGAGCAGTTCTTC
v_call: TRBV5-5; j_call: TRBJ2-2; d_call: TRBD1; clone_size: many; cdr3_aa: CASSLMGQGAGELFF; cdr3_nt: TGTGCCAGCAGCTTAATGGGACAGGGCGCCGGGGAGCTGTTTTTT
v_call: TRBV7-9; j_call: TRBJ1-3; d_call: TRBD1; clone_size: many; cdr3_aa: CASSHTQGLGNTIYF; cdr3_nt: TGTGCCAGCAGCCACACACAGGGGCTGGGAAACACCATATATTTT
v_call: TRBV7-2; j_call: TRBJ1-1; d_call: -; clone_size: many; cdr3_aa: CASSLDSGSTEAFF; cdr3_nt: TGTGCCAGCAGCTTAGATTCAGGGAGCACTGAAGCTTTCTTT
v_call: TRBV6-6; j_call: TRBJ2-2; d_call: -; clone_size: many; cdr3_aa: CASSSQPAGELFF; cdr3_nt: TGTGCCAGCAGTTCACAGCCGGCCGGGGAGCTGTTTTTT
v_call: TRBV12-3/TRBV12-4; j_call: TRBJ1-1; d_call: -; clone_size: many; cdr3_aa: CASSFGRGNTEAFF; cdr3_nt: TGTGCCAGCAGTTTCGGCAGGGGGAACACTGAAGCTTTCTTT
v_call: TRBV7-2; j_call: TRBJ1-4; d_call: TRBD1; clone_size: many; cdr3_aa: CASSLVGQVGEKLFF; cdr3_nt: TGTGCCAGCAGCTTAGTGGGACAGGTTGGAGAAAAACTGTTTTTT
v_call: TRBV7-9; j_call: TRBJ2-1; d_call: TRBD2; clone_size: -; cdr3_aa: CASSLKHRLAGDSSSYNEQFF; cdr3_nt: TGTGCCAGCAGCTTAAAGCACCGACTAGCGGGGGACTCCTCGTCCTACAATGAGCAGTTCTTC
v_call: TRBV7-2; j_call: TRBJ1-6; d_call: -; clone_size: many; cdr3_aa: CASSFLRGGNSPLHF; cdr3_nt: TGTGCCAGCAGCTTCCTAAGGGGAGGCAATTCACCCCTCCACTTT
v_call: TRBV28; j_call: TRBJ2-7; d_call: -; clone_size: many; cdr3_aa: CASSLRGLRSYEQYF; cdr3_nt: TGTGCCAGCAGTTTACGGGGGTTGAGGTCCTACGAGCAGTACTTC
v_call: TRBV7-9; j_call: TRBJ2-1; d_call: TRBD1; clone_size: many; cdr3_aa: CASRKDRGYEQFF; cdr3_nt: TGTGCCAGCAGGAAAGACAGGGGCTATGAGCAGTTCTTC
v_call: TRBV6-1; j_call: TRBJ1-1; d_call: -; clone_size: -; cdr3_aa: CASRPQAGLTEAFF; cdr3_nt: TGTGCCAGCAGACCCCAAGCGGGGCTCACTGAAGCTTTCTTT